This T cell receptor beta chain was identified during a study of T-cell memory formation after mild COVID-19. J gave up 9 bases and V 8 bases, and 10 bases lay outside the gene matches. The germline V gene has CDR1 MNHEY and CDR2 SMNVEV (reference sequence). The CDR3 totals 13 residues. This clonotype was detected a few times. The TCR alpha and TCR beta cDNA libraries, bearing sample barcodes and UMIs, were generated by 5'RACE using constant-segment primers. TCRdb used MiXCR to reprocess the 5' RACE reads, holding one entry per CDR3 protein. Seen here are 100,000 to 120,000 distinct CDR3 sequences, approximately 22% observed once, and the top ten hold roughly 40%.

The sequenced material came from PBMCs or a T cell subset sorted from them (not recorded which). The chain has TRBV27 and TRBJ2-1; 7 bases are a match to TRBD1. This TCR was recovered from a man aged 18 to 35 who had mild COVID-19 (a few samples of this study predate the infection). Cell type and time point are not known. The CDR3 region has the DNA TGTGCCAGCGTTACCGTAGGGGGCAGTGAGCAGTTCTTC. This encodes CASVTVGGSEQFF.